Below are 4 T cell receptor beta chains sequenced from a single sample in a study of cytomegalovirus exposure and HLA in healthy donors. Primers included in the PCR were 60 Vbeta and 13 Jbeta primers. Profiling relied on immunoSEQ multiplex PCR, and the TCRdb table lists in-frame clones only, not all of them. Of 150,000 or so clones listed, over 70% are singletons. The sample comprised PBMCs. The receptors were gathered from a man aged 50-59 years in good health and CMV-seropositive.

The chain employs TRBV7-8 and TRBJ2-1; 7 nucleotides match TRBD1. Germline CDR1 reads SGHVS; CDR2 reads FQNEAQ. This CDR3 is built from 15 residues. The V and J ends lost 7 bases and 0 bases, in that order; junction bases with no gene match: 6. The CDR3 DNA sequence: TGTGCCAGCAACACAGGGGCGGACTCCTACAATGAGCAGTTCTTC. It is translated as CASNTGADSYNEQFF. The full variable domain, rest sourced from reference TRBV7-8 and TRBJ2-1, is GAGVSQSPRYKVAKRGQDVALRCDPISGHVSLFWYQQALGQGPEFLTYFQNEAQLDKSGLPSDRFFAERPEGSVSTLKIQRTQQEDSAVYLCASNTGADSYNEQFFGPGTRLTVL.

This clone has a single count. The V call is TRBV5-6, the J call TRBJ1-5, with a tentative D call TRBD1 (5 bases). The germline CDR1 and CDR2 sequences are SGHDT and YYEEEE. Trimming removed 2 bases from V and 0 bases from J, with 9 bases in between. CDR3 length: 15 amino acids. CDR3 nucleotide sequence: TGTGCCAGCAGCTTTCAGGGATATAGCAATCAGCCCCAGCATTTT. It translates to CASSFQGYSNQPQHF.

The genes are TRBV2 and TRBJ1-2; TRBD1 agrees at 7 bases. Trimming cost V 5 bases and J 6 bases; bases outside gene matches: 6. The germline V gene encodes CDR1 SNHLY and CDR2 FYNNEI. CDR3 length: 13 amino acids. CDR3 region: CASSWTGSDGYTF. The CDR3 coding sequence is TGTGCCAGCAGTTGGACAGGTTCGGATGGCTACACCTTC.

The table lists this clone with a count of one. The rearrangement links TRBV30 to TRBJ2-3, with D maybe TRBD1 (5 bases). Between the trimmed V and J ends, which lost 3 bases and 7 bases, there was a span of 11 bases. The CDR3 loop spans 12 amino acids. CDR1 GTSNPN and CDR2 SVGIG come from the germline V gene (reference sequence). CDR3: CAWSPLGHTQYF. In DNA form, the CDR3 reads TGTGCCTGGAGCCCATTGGGGCATACGCAGTATTTT.